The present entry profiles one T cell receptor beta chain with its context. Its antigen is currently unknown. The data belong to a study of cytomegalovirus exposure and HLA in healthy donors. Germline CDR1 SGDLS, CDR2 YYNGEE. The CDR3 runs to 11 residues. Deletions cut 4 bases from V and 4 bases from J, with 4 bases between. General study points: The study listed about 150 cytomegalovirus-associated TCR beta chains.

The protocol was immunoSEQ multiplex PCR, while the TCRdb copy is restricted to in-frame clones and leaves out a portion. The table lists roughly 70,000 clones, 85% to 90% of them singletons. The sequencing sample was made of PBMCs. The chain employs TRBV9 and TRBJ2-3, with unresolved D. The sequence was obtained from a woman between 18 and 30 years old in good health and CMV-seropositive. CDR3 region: CASSLSDTQYF. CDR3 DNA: TGTGCCAGCAGCCTTTCAGATACGCAGTATTTT.